The 13 T cell receptor beta chains below all came from one sample that was sequenced in a study of cytomegalovirus exposure and HLA in healthy donors. PCR amplification relied on 60 Vbeta primers (plus 13 Jbeta primers). Sequencing was performed with immunoSEQ multiplex PCR; in TCRdb, only in-frame clones are kept and a portion is missing. This sample's table reports about 70,000 clones. Sequencing was carried out using PBMCs. All receptors come from a female donor in good health and CMV-seropositive.

The chain combines TRBV5-1 with TRBJ1-1; TRBD1 matches at 9 bases. With V trimmed by 3 bases and J by 4 bases, 7 bases remained unmatched. The CDR3 runs 15 residues. CDR1 and CDR2 from the germline V gene are SGHRS and YFSETQ. CDR3 region: CASSSTGTGPTEAFF. The DNA of the CDR3 is TGCGCCAGCAGCTCCACCGGGACAGGGCCCACTGAAGCTTTCTTT.

The rearrangement joins TRBV9 to TRBJ2-7; weak D call: TRBD2 (5 bases). The germline V gene encodes CDR1 SGDLS and CDR2 YYNGEE. The CDR3 totals 16 residues. Trimming pared 3 bases from V and 2 bases from J, leaving 18 bases between. The CDR3: CASSATRVGETYEQYF. The CDR3 coding sequence is TGTGCCAGCAGCGCAACTAGGGTGGGCGAGACCTACGAGCAGTACTTC. Full variable domain (rest looked up from reference TRBV9 and TRBJ2-7): DSGVTQTPKHLITATGQRVTLRCSPRSGDLSVYWYQQSLDQGLQFLIQYYNGEERAKGNILERFSAQQFPDLHSELNLSSLELGDSALYFCASSATRVGETYEQYFGPGTRLTVT.

Turning to this clone: The junction shows a germline mismatch at one end, possibly a read error. The V call is TRBV30, the J call TRBJ1-6; 7 bases are shared with TRBD1. Germline V lookup: CDR1 GTSNPN, CDR2 SVGIG (reference sequence). The CDR3 totals 15 residues. The CDR3: CAGSVTGQLNSPLHF. Here the CDR3 DNA reads TGTGCCGGGAGTGTAACGGGACAGTTAAATTCACCCCTCCACTTT.

The chain combines TRBV28 with TRBJ1-4; maybe TRBD1 (5 bases). The germline gives CDR1 MDHEN, CDR2 SYDVKM. The length of the CDR3 is 12 residues. Trimming took 7 bases from V and 5 from J, leaving 8 bases between them. The CDR3 nucleotides are TGTGCCAGCACGGGGGGGAATGAAAAACTGTTTTTT. The encoded protein is CASTGGNEKLFF.

This sequence joins TRBV5-1 and TRBJ1-5; 8 positions agree with TRBD1. Germline trimming cut 4 bases from V and 2 bases from J; bases unmatched to any gene: 8. Germline-derived CDR1 and CDR2 are SGHRS and YFSETQ. The length of the CDR3 is 16 residues. The CDR3 spells CASSIGQGGGNQPQHF. DNA for the CDR3: TGCGCCAGCAGCATTGGACAGGGAGGGGGCAATCAGCCCCAGCATTTT.

The chain carries TRBV30 and TRBJ2-7, with 9 bases fitting TRBD1. Germline V gives CDR1 GTSNPN, CDR2 SVGIG (reference sequence). The V segment lost 5 bases and the J segment 5 bases; nucleotides outside the gene matches: 10. The CDR3 is 14 residues long. CDR3 coding DNA: TGTGCCTGGCGGACGAGAGACAGGGGGAACGAGCAGTACTTC. Its protein is CAWRTRDRGNEQYF.

The chain couples TRBV30 to TRBJ2-7; 10 nucleotides match TRBD2. V lost 5 bases, J lost 5 bases, and 3 bases stayed unmatched. CDR3 length: 12 residues. The germline gives CDR1 GTSNPN, CDR2 SVGIG (reference sequence). The CDR3 nucleotides read TGTGCCTGGGAAGCGGGAGGGGACGAGCAGTACTTC. This gives the protein CAWEAGGDEQYF.

The gene calls are TRBV4-1 and TRBJ2-3, with TRBD1 identical over 10 bases. Germline-derived CDR1 and CDR2 are MGHRA and YSYEKL. The CDR3 spans 19 residues. V lost 4 bases to trimming and J lost 1 base; unmatched junction nucleotides: 14. The CDR3 DNA reads as TGCGCCAGCAGCCGACAGGGGGCGAAACCGCTTATAGGCACAGATACGCAGTATTTT. Amino acids: CASSRQGAKPLIGTDTQYF.

The rearrangement joins TRBV19 to TRBJ1-2; possibly TRBD1 for D (6 bases). V lost 3 bases and J lost 4, with 18 bases in between. The CDR3 sequence is 16 residues long. Germline V lookup: CDR1 LNHDA, CDR2 SQIVND (reference sequence). CDR3 nucleotides: TGTGCCAGTAGTATGGGGCCGGGCGGACAGCTCTATGGCTACACCTTC. Encoded protein: CASSMGPGGQLYGYTF. The whole variable domain, filled in from reference TRBV19 and TRBJ1-2, reads DGGITQSPKYLFRKEGQNVTLSCEQNLNHDAMYWYRQDPGQGLRLIYYSQIVNDFQKGDIAEGYSVSREKKESFPLTVTSAQKNPTAFYLCASSMGPGGQLYGYTFGSGTRLTVV.

V usage is TRBV5-1 and J usage is TRBJ2-2; D may be TRBD2 (5 bases). V was shortened by 7 bases and J by 0 bases, with 7 bases between the two germline ends. Germline CDR1 SGHRS, CDR2 YFSETQ. This CDR3 is built from 13 residues. In DNA form, the CDR3 reads TGCGCCAGCCGGACTGCGAACACCGGGGAGCTGTTTTTT. Translation gives CASRTANTGELFF.

The CDR3 DNA is TGCGCCAGCAGCTTGGAGGGGGGGACAGGGACCTACGAGCAGTACTTC. It codes for CASSLEGGTGTYEQYF. The chain joins TRBV5-1 to TRBJ2-7, with 9 bases identical to TRBD1. Germline CDR1 and CDR2: SGHRS and YFSETQ. The CDR3 has 16 amino acids. V shed 0 bases, J shed 2 bases, and the junction held 6 bases outside the gene matches.

The chain combines TRBV7-9 with TRBJ2-3, with a weak D call TRBD1 (6 bases). V lost 7 bases and J 2 bases, leaving 13 bases between the germline ends. CDR1 SEHNR and CDR2 FQNEAQ come from the germline V gene (reference sequence). The CDR3 has 14 amino acids. In nucleotides, the CDR3 is TGTGCCAGCATCCAGGACAGTATCACAGATACGCAGTATTTT. This encodes CASIQDSITDTQYF. The full variable domain, rest sourced from reference TRBV7-9 and TRBJ2-3, is DTGVSQNPRHKITKRGQNVTFRCDPISEHNRLYWYRQTLGQGPEFLTYFQNEAQLEKSRLLSDRFSAERPKGSFSTLEIQRTEQGDSAMYLCASIQDSITDTQYFGPGTRLTVL.

The rearrangement uses TRBV30 and TRBJ2-2; 7 nucleotides line up with TRBD2. V shed 5 bases and J 4 bases; nucleotides not matched to a gene: 10. Germline CDR1 and CDR2: GTSNPN and SVGIG (reference sequence). The CDR3 contains 15 residues. The CDR3 coding sequence is TGTGCCTGGGTTGTTGGTAGCGGGCTCACCGGGGAGCTGTTTTTT. This gives the protein CAWVVGSGLTGELFF.